This T cell receptor (beta chain) was retrieved from a study of CD8 T cells in Susac syndrome. The table lists this clonotype with a few counts. RNA totalling about 0.45 to 1 ug underwent reverse transcription with random hexamers. TCRdb ran MiXCR on the immunoSEQ multiplex PCR reads and lists one entry per CDR3 protein. The table records around 280,000 distinct CDR3 sequences, roughly 81% of them present only once. Sequencing was carried out using CD8+ T cells from PBMCs. This receptor was taken from a human donor with multiple sclerosis.

DNA of the CDR3: TGTGCTAGTGGTTTAGCGGGAGAAGGGAGGTACGAGCAGTACTTC. This sequence encodes CASGLAGEGRYEQYF. The chain has TRBV12-5 and TRBJ2-7, with 8 bases identical to TRBD2. CDR3 length equals 15 residues. Germline CDR1 LGHNT, CDR2 FRNRAP. After removal of 3 bases from V and 4 bases from J, the junction contained 8 bases not matched to a gene.